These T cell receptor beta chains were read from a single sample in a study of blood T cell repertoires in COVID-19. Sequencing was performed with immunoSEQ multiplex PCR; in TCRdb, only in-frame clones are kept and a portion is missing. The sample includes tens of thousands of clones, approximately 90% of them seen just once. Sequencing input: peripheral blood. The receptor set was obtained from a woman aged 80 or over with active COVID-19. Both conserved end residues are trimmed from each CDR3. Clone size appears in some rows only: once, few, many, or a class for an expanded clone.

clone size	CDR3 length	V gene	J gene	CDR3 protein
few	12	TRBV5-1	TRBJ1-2	ASNLGDRAFGYT
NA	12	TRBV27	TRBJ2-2	ASTTGTTTGELF
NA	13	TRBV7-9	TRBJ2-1	ASSLVAGGYNEQF
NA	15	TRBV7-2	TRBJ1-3	ASSLLTGAGSGNTIY
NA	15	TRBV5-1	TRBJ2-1	ASSPSTLAGGYNEQF
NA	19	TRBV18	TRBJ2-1	ASSPPSWTGVRLDIGNEQF
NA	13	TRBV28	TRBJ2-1	ASSLDGRAYNEQF
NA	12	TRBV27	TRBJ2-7	ASCNTGANSEQY
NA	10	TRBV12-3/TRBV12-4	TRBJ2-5	ASSLTEETQY
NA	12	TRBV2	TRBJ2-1	ASGGLAGVGEQF
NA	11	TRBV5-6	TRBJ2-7	ASSFSQTYEQY
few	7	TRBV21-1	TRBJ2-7	ASSSVRG
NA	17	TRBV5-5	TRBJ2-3	ASNPLRLAGGPGTDTQY
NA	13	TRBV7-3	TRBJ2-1	ASSPTSGAYNEQF
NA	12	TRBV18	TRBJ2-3	ASSPGQGADTQY
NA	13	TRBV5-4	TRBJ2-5	ASSGSGRVQETQY
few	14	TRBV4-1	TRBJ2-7	ASSQEDRALSYEQY
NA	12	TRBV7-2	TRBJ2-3	ASSFGLFTDTQY
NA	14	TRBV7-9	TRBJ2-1	ASRYQVGRHYNEQF
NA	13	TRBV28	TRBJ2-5	ASRAWDSLQETQY
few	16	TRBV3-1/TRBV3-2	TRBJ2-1	ASSQDRSREGRYNEQF
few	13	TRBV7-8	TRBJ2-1	ASSLGPGTYNEQF
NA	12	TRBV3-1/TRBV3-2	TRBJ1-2	ASSPGQGRYGYT
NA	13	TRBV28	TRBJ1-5	ASSPQGNSNQPQH
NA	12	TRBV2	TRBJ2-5	ASRGGRAPGTQY
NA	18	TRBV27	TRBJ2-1	ASSPGAIAGGPASYNEQF
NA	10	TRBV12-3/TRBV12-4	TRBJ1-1	ASTRGAFEAF
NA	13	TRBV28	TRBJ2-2	ASSRGGPGTGELF
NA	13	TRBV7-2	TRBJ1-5	ASSAGTAYNQPQH
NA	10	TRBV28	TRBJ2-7	ASNLRGYEQY
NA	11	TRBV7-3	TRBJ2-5	ASSLGAAETQY
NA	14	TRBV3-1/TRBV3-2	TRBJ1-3	ASSQDGGSPGNTIY
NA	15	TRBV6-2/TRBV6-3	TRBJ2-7	ASSTAGLAGRSYEQY
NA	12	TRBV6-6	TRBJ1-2	ASSYVTGVDGYT
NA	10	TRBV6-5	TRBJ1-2	ASSQGHYGYT
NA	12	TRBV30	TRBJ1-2	AWTVDRDDYGYT
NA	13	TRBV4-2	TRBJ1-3	ASSDRDSSGNTIY
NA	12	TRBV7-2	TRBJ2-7	ASSLGGTSYEQY
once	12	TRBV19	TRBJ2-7	ASSPWTSGNEQY
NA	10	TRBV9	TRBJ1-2	ASWTLFYGYT
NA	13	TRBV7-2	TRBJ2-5	ASSPMRGGQETQY
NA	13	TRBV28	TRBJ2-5	ASSFPGESGETQY
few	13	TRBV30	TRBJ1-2	AWTYGELANYGYT
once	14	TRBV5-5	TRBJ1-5	ASSLGNRGSGQPQH
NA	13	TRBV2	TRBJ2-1	ASSQTSGTYNEQF